This record looks at one T cell receptor (beta chain) sequence and its context. The data belong to a study of blood T cell repertoires in COVID-19. The overall study: The analysed material was cDNA or gDNA that came from T cells, B-cell-depleted T cells, or PBMCs.

Authors' methods: Reference gene primers were amplified, and this amplification served to estimate nucleated cell counts. Libraries were prepared by immunoSEQ multiplex PCR; TCRdb keeps only in-frame clonotypes and omits some of them. V, J and clone size were drawn from that table, and D and trimming were deduced from the DNA. The sample carries around 260,000 clones, 87% recorded once. Germline V lookup: CDR1 SGHRS, CDR2 YFSETQ. The CDR3 consists of 14 residues. V lost 0 bases, J lost 9 bases, and 10 bases lay in between. The rearrangement links TRBV5-1 to TRBJ1-6, with a possible D match to TRBD1 (6 bases). The TCR originated in a woman in her forties or fifties with acute or convalescent COVID-19. Sequenced sample: peripheral blood. CDR3 sequence: CASSLGQVGSPLHF. CDR3 nucleotide sequence: TGCGCCAGCAGCTTGGGACAGGTCGGTTCACCCCTCCACTTT. Combining the CDR3 with reference TRBV5-1 and TRBJ1-6 gives the whole variable domain KAGVTQTPRYLIKTRGQQVTLSCSPISGHRSVSWYQQTPGQGLQFLFEYFSETQRNKGNFPGRFSGRQFSNSRSEMNVSTLELGDSALYLCASSLGQVGSPLHFGNGTRLTVT.